The clone carrying this T cell receptor beta chain showed up many times. The antigen remains undetermined. Germline-derived CDR1 and CDR2 are DFQATT and SNEGSKA (reference sequence). The CDR3 contains 14 residues. V shed 0 bases and J 2 bases; nucleotides not matched to a gene: 0. These data originate in a study of metastatic and nonmetastatic thyroid tumors. Turning to the study itself: Repertoire comparison spanned blood and tumor or nodule tissue of malignant and benign thyroid patients. Findings and caveats of the study: In blood and tumor, TCR beta diversity was reportedly significantly higher in malignant thyroid tumors than in benign nodules.

Thyroid surgery had not been preceded by any treatment in any patient. Original data processing: A classifier for distant metastasis in papillary thyroid cancer was constructed using CDR3 differences observed across clinicopathological groups. TCRdb re-called the PCR reads via MiXCR. TCRdb, rather than the study authors, made the V and J calls. The sample shows approximately 20,000 clones, roughly 22% of them seen only once. The V gene is TRBV20-1, the J gene TRBJ1-5; TRBD1 agrees at 8 bases. The material sequenced was tumor tissue. The TCR comes from a male donor with papillary thyroid cancer or a benign thyroid nodule (not recorded which). Some clones in this sample may be carry-over from other donors' samples. The CDR3 reads CSAREDRGNQPQHF. The DNA of the CDR3 is TGCAGTGCTAGAGAGGACAGGGGCAATCAGCCCCAGCATTTT.